This T cell receptor beta chain was retrieved from a study of T cell repertoires in cytomegalovirus infection. Deletions cut 3 bases from V and 6 bases from J, with 8 bases between. This CDR3 has 12 amino acids. The germline CDR1 and CDR2 sequences are SGHTA and FQGNSA. In TCRdb, the reads were re-called with MiXCR into one record per CDR3 protein. Of 640,000 or so distinct CDR3 sequences in the sample, around a third are singletons; the top ten hold about 20%. As for this clonotype: As yet, its antigen is unknown.

The chain joins TRBV7-2 to TRBJ1-2; D may be TRBD1 (5 bases). The specimen was cultured PBMCs, collected from culture after CMV antigen stimulation. The origin of this receptor is a human donor in good health (CMV status not recorded). Some clones in this sample may be carry-over from other donors' samples. CDR3 coding DNA: TGTGCCAGCAGCTTCGCGGGGCATGGCTACACCTTC. Protein product: CASSFAGHGYTF. Variable domain in full (rest from reference TRBV7-2 and TRBJ1-2): GAGVSQSPSNKVTEKGKDVELRCDPISGHTALYWYRQSLGQGLEFLIYFQGNSAPDKSGLPSDRFSAERTGGSVSTLTIQRTQQEDSAVYLCASSFAGHGYTFGSGTRLTVV.